The clone carrying this TCR beta chain was counted between two and nine times. These data belong to a study of response to subunit inactivated influenza vaccine. TCRdb re-called the RT-PCR reads with MiXCR, one entry per CDR3 protein. The sample yields approximately 530,000 distinct CDR3 sequences, 6.5% to 8% seen once. V dropped 4 bases and J dropped 2 bases, with 12 bases sitting between them. This CDR3 contains 15 residues. The chain has TRBV12-3 or TRBV12-4 and TRBJ2-1; D is possibly TRBD2 (5 bases). The source was PBMCs from blood, collected roughly 24 months after vaccination. The receptor was derived from a man in his fifties or sixties who received an inactivated influenza vaccine. Written as DNA, the CDR3 is TGTGCCAGCAGTTGGGCTAGCCCTGCCTACAATGAGCAGTTCTTC. It codes for CASSWASPAYNEQFF.